This passage covers 28 T cell receptor beta chains from one sample sequenced in a study of cytomegalovirus exposure and HLA in healthy donors. PCR amplification relied on 60 Vbeta primers (plus 13 Jbeta primers). Sequencing was performed with immunoSEQ multiplex PCR; in TCRdb, only in-frame clones are kept and a portion is missing. There are about 130,000 clones in the sample; 70% to 80% occur only once, and more than 3.5% lies in the top ten. The specimen was PBMCs. The receptors were sampled from a man aged 40-49 years in good health and CMV-seropositive.

The rearrangement links TRBV30 to TRBJ2-3; TRBD2 agrees at 12 bases. Germline CDR1 reads GTSNPN; CDR2 reads SVGIG (reference sequence). V gave up 5 bases and J gave up 2 bases; unmatched junction bases: 8. The CDR3 spans 16 residues. As DNA, the CDR3 is TGTGCCTGGGACAGACTAGCGGGGGAGTACACAGATACGCAGTATTTT. This sequence encodes CAWDRLAGEYTDTQYF.

The chain uses TRBV19 and TRBJ1-1; D call uncertain. V lost 0 bases and J 5 bases, leaving 7 bases between the germline ends. Per germline, CDR1 LNHDA and CDR2 SQIVND (reference sequence). The length of the CDR3 is 13 residues. The CDR3 DNA sequence: TGTGCCAGTAGTATAGATCCGGGAACTGAAGCTTTCTTT. Amino acids: CASSIDPGTEAFF. Full variable domain (rest looked up from reference TRBV19 and TRBJ1-1): DGGITQSPKYLFRKEGQNVTLSCEQNLNHDAMYWYRQDPGQGLRLIYYSQIVNDFQKGDIAEGYSVSREKKESFPLTVTSAQKNPTAFYLCASSIDPGTEAFFGQGTRLTVV.

V and J are TRBV7-8 and TRBJ2-7; D remains unclear. This CDR3 spans 14 amino acids. Germline CDR1 and CDR2: SGHVS and FQNEAQ. Trimming removed 5 bases at V and 0 bases at J, with 11 bases between. CDR3 in amino acids: CASSTTEHSYEQYF. As DNA, the CDR3 is TGTGCCAGCAGCACAACAGAGCACTCCTACGAGCAGTACTTC. The entire variable domain, with the rest obtained from reference TRBV7-8 and TRBJ2-7, is as follows: GAGVSQSPRYKVAKRGQDVALRCDPISGHVSLFWYQQALGQGPEFLTYFQNEAQLDKSGLPSDRFFAERPEGSVSTLKIQRTQQEDSAVYLCASSTTEHSYEQYFGPGTRLTVT.

V and J are TRBV6-7 and TRBJ1-5, with 7 bases that match TRBD1. TRBV6-7 is noted as an ORF with a role that remains uncertain. This CDR3 is 16 amino acids long. The V and J ends lost 5 bases and 0 bases, in that order; junction bases with no gene match: 7. The CDR3 bases are TGTGCCAGCAGTCACCACGGGACAGCTAGCAATCAGCCCCAGCATTTT. Protein sequence: CASSHHGTASNQPQHF.

V gene TRBV10-3 combines with J gene TRBJ2-3; 7 positions agree with TRBD2. The V gene end was trimmed by 8 bases and the J gene end by 2 bases; junction bases not matched to a gene: 4. Germline V gene sequence: CDR1 ENHRY, CDR2 SYGVKD. CDR3 length: 13 residues. CDR3 sequence (DNA): TGTGCCATCCGCGGGGGACCCACAGATACGCAGTATTTT. Its protein is CAIRGGPTDTQYF.

The chain uses TRBV7-6 and TRBJ2-6, with a possible D match to TRBD1 (5 bases). CDR3 size: 16 residues. Trimming removed 3 bases at V and 0 bases at J, with 9 bases between. Per germline, CDR1 SGHVS and CDR2 FNYEAQ. CDR3 sequence reads: CASSLTAHSGANVLTF. In DNA form, the CDR3 reads TGTGCCAGCAGCTTGACAGCCCACTCTGGGGCCAACGTCCTGACTTTC.

The chain joins TRBV18 to TRBJ1-6; possible D gene TRBD1, 5 bases. Looked up from germline, CDR1 is KGHSH and CDR2 is LQKENI. This CDR3 is 15 amino acids long. Trimming shortened V by 3 bases and J by 7 bases, and 13 bases separated the two germline ends. CDR3 nucleotides: TGTGCCAGCTCACCGTTGGCAGGGCGGAATTCACCCCTCCACTTT. As protein: CASSPLAGRNSPLHF.

CDR3 in amino acids: CASSPGTANEKLFF. In DNA, the CDR3 is TGTGCCAGCTCACCGGGGACAGCGAATGAAAAACTGTTTTTT. V usage is TRBV18 and J usage is TRBJ1-4, with 7 nucleotides matching TRBD1. Germline-derived CDR1 and CDR2 are KGHSH and LQKENI. The CDR3 totals 14 residues. Trimming removed 3 bases from V and 5 bases from J; junction bases left unmatched: 3. Filled out from reference TRBV18 and TRBJ1-4, the complete variable domain reads NAGVMQNPRHLVRRRGQEARLRCSPMKGHSHVYWYRQLPEEGLKFMVYLQKENIIDESGMPKERFSAEFPKEGPSILRIQQVVRGDSAAYFCASSPGTANEKLFFGSGTQLSVL.

This chain joins TRBV5-1 and TRBJ2-5; D possibly corresponds to TRBD2 (6 bases). CDR1 is SGHRS, CDR2 YFSETQ, per germline. CDR3 length: 14 amino acids. V was cut by 5 bases and J by 2 bases, with 13 bases left in between. The CDR3 nucleotides are TGCGCCAGCAGTCCGGGACTGAAACAAGAGACCCAGTACTTC. Translating it yields CASSPGLKQETQYF.

V and J are TRBV18 and TRBJ1-2; no clear D. The germline V and J ends were trimmed by 2 bases and 8 bases, with 15 bases remaining between them. Germline-derived CDR1 and CDR2 are KGHSH and LQKENI. The CDR3 is 14 residues long. The CDR3 region is CASSPKKEAGGYTF. Written as DNA, the CDR3 is TGTGCCAGCTCACCAAAGAAGGAGGCGGGAGGCTACACCTTC. Based on the CDR3 plus reference TRBV18 and TRBJ1-2, the full variable domain is NAGVMQNPRHLVRRRGQEARLRCSPMKGHSHVYWYRQLPEEGLKFMVYLQKENIIDESGMPKERFSAEFPKEGPSILRIQQVVRGDSAAYFCASSPKKEAGGYTFGSGTRLTVV.

The chain carries TRBV14 and TRBJ1-1; D possibly corresponds to TRBD1 (5 bases). Trimming took 3 bases from V and 0 from J, leaving 8 bases between them. The CDR3 length is 14 residues. The V gene's germline CDR1 is SGHDN and CDR2 FVKESK. The CDR3 nucleotides read TGTGCCAGCAGCCAGACAGACTTGAACACTGAAGCTTTCTTT. It is translated as CASSQTDLNTEAFF. The whole variable domain, filled in from reference TRBV14 and TRBJ1-1, reads EAGVTQFPSHSVIEKGQTVTLRCDPISGHDNLYWYRRVMGKEIKFLLHFVKESKQDESGMPNNRFLAERTGGTYSTLKVQPAELEDSGVYFCASSQTDLNTEAFFGQGTRLTVV.

This rearrangement joins TRBV5-4 to TRBJ2-5, with 7 bases lining up with TRBD1. The germline V gene has CDR1 SGHNT and CDR2 YYREEE (reference sequence). This CDR3 spans 14 amino acids. Trimming removed 4 bases from V and 2 bases from J; junction bases left unmatched: 5. The CDR3 nucleotides are TGTGCCAGCAGCCCCGGGACAGTTCAAGAGACCCAGTACTTC. It translates to CASSPGTVQETQYF.

The rearrangement uses TRBV10-3 and TRBJ1-5; tentatively, D is TRBD1 (5 bases). The CDR3 length is 14 residues. V was cut by 6 bases and J by 7 bases, with 16 bases left in between. CDR1 is ENHRY, CDR2 SYGVKD, per germline. CDR3 in amino acids: CAISPSGGDQPQHF. The CDR3 DNA is TGTGCCATCAGCCCCTCTGGGGGGGACCAGCCCCAGCATTTT.

The J gene is TRBJ2-4, the V gene TRBV5-6, with D tentatively TRBD2 (5 bases). CDR3 length equals 15 residues. CDR1 and CDR2 (germline): SGHDT, YYEEEE. V was trimmed by 3 bases and J by 1 base, leaving 11 bases between them. The CDR3 DNA reads TGTGCCAGCAGCTCGCTTAGGGAGGCCAAAAACATTCAGTACTTC. It encodes CASSSLREAKNIQYF.

V is TRBV7-2 and J is TRBJ2-7, with 9 bases matching TRBD2. The germline V gene encodes CDR1 SGHTA and CDR2 FQGNSA. J was trimmed by 2 bases and V by 5 bases; bases with no gene match: 7. The CDR3 is made up of 15 amino acids. The CDR3 here is CASSPYASGAYEQYF. CDR3 bases: TGTGCCAGCAGCCCCTACGCTAGCGGGGCCTACGAGCAGTACTTC.

This clone was counted only a few times. The rearrangement links TRBV7-6 to TRBJ2-5; D unresolved. Trimming pared 5 bases from V and 5 bases from J, leaving 15 bases between. The CDR3 consists of 14 residues. In germline, CDR1 is SGHVS, CDR2 FNYEAQ. The CDR3 DNA reads TGTGCCAGCAGCCGCCTAGAGCTGGTGGAGACCCAGTACTTC. Translation: CASSRLELVETQYF.

This clone turned up a few times. The rearrangement uses TRBV5-6 and TRBJ1-1; D remains ambiguous. The V gene lost 0 bases and the J gene lost 3 bases, with 9 bases spanning the gap. The germline V gene encodes CDR1 SGHDT and CDR2 YYEEEE. This CDR3 region has 14 residues. The CDR3 sequence is CASSLVSGDTEAFF. CDR3 bases: TGTGCCAGCAGCTTGGTCAGCGGGGACACTGAAGCTTTCTTT.

This clone was observed a few times. The genes are TRBV7-9 and TRBJ2-7, with 7 bases matching TRBD1. The CDR3 is 14 amino acids. Germline V gives CDR1 SEHNR, CDR2 FQNEAQ (reference sequence). The ends lost 1 base at V and 0 bases at J; junction bases unmatched: 0. The CDR3 reads CASSLGDSSYEQYF. The CDR3 DNA reads TGTGCCAGCAGCTTAGGGGACAGCTCCTACGAGCAGTACTTC.

The chain uses TRBV30 and TRBJ1-6, with 7 positions matching TRBD1. Germline CDR1 reads GTSNPN; CDR2 reads SVGIG (reference sequence). V shed 4 bases, J shed 0 bases, and the junction held 3 bases outside the gene matches. The CDR3 spans 15 residues. The CDR3 nucleotides are TGTGCCTGGAAAGGACAGGTCTCCTATAATTCACCCCTCCACTTT. It translates to CAWKGQVSYNSPLHF. The full variable domain, in which reference TRBV30 and TRBJ1-6 provide the parts outside the CDR3, is SQTIHQWPATLVQPVGSPLSLECTVEGTSNPNLYWYRQAAGRGLQLLFYSVGIGQISSEVPQNLSASRPQDRQFILSSKKLLLSDSGFYLCAWKGQVSYNSPLHFGNGTRLTVT.

V gene TRBV5-4 combines with J gene TRBJ2-7, with 8 bases aligning to TRBD1. Trimming at V came to 4 bases and at J to 3 bases, leaving 9 bases not matched to a gene. The CDR3 is made up of 15 amino acids. From germline, CDR1 is SGHNT and CDR2 YYREEE (reference sequence). The DNA for the CDR3 is TGTGCCAGCAGCCCTCGCCCCGGGACAGGCTACGAGCAGTACTTC. Amino acid sequence: CASSPRPGTGYEQYF. The whole variable domain, remainder taken from reference TRBV5-4 and TRBJ2-7, is ETGVTQSPTHLIKTRGQQVTLRCSSQSGHNTVSWYQQALGQGPQFIFQYYREEENGRGNFPPRFSGLQFPNYSSELNVNALELDDSALYLCASSPRPGTGYEQYFGPGTRLTVT.

This clone occurred once. V is TRBV7-2 and J is TRBJ1-4; D gene uncertain. Germline-derived CDR1 and CDR2 are SGHTA and FQGNSA. With 5 bases removed from V and 10 bases from J, the gap between germline ends came to 14 bases. The CDR3 is made up of 13 amino acids. The CDR3, as DNA: TGTGCCAGCAGCCGAGGGATGGGCGGAAAACTGTTTTTT. Translation: CASSRGMGGKLFF.

The CDR3 region has the DNA TGTGCCAGCAGCCAAGATGGGACAGCTGCAACTAATGAAAAACTGTTTTTT. Protein product: CASSQDGTAATNEKLFF. This chain uses TRBV4-2 with TRBJ1-4, with 7 bases matching TRBD1. CDR1 is LGHNA, CDR2 YNFKEQ, per germline. Unmatched junction bases numbered 4, after V lost 0 bases and J lost 0 bases. This CDR3 comprises 17 residues.

The genes are TRBV6-1 and TRBJ1-3; a weak D match, TRBD1 (6 bases). This CDR3 contains 14 residues. Per the germline V gene, CDR1 is MNHNS and CDR2 is SASEGT. Trimming pared 5 bases from V and 4 bases from J, leaving 12 bases between. CDR3 coding DNA: TGTGCCAGCAGTCCAAGGGGACAAGGAAACACCATATATTTT. Translating gives CASSPRGQGNTIYF.

For this clone: A read error may produce the germline difference seen at one junction end. The chain combines TRBV7-7 with TRBJ2-7; TRBD1 agrees at 10 bases. The CDR3 is 15 residues long. CDR1 and CDR2 (germline): SSHAT, FNYEAQ (reference sequence). CDR3 amino acids: CASSPRQGAFDEQYF. CDR3 DNA: TGTGCTAGCAGCCCGAGACAGGGGGCCTTCGACGAGCAGTACTTC.

The gene calls are TRBV18 and TRBJ1-5; perhaps TRBD1 as D (6 bases). The germline V and J ends were trimmed by 6 bases and 4 bases, with 10 bases remaining between them. The length of the CDR3 is 13 residues. Germline CDR1 and CDR2: KGHSH and LQKENI. The CDR3 DNA reads TGTGCCAGCTCCCTCGGACAGAATCAGCCCCAGCATTTT. Encoded protein: CASSLGQNQPQHF.

The V gene is TRBV19, the J gene TRBJ1-2; 10 bases are a match to TRBD1. The length of the CDR3 is 15 residues. V lost 5 bases, J lost 12 bases, and 15 bases stayed unmatched. Germline V gene data show CDR1 as LNHDA and CDR2 as SQIVND (reference sequence). The CDR3 protein is CASSLQTGGSGLHTF. Here the CDR3 DNA reads TGTGCCAGTAGTCTCCAGACAGGGGGCTCGGGCCTCCACACCTTC. Supplemented by reference TRBV19 and TRBJ1-2, the full variable domain reads DGGITQSPKYLFRKEGQNVTLSCEQNLNHDAMYWYRQDPGQGLRLIYYSQIVNDFQKGDIAEGYSVSREKKESFPLTVTSAQKNPTAFYLCASSLQTGGSGLHTFGSGTRLTVV.

In this sample, this clone turned up a few times. V and J are TRBV28 and TRBJ2-7, with a weak D call TRBD1 (7 bases). Germline CDR1 and CDR2: MDHEN and SYDVKM. Trimming took off 4 bases at V and 1 base at J, with 26 bases between the two ends. The CDR3 loop spans 19 amino acids. The CDR3 sequence is CASSSQGSWISGYSYEQYF. In DNA, the CDR3 is TGTGCCAGCAGTTCACAGGGGTCCTGGATTAGCGGTTATTCCTACGAGCAGTACTTC.

The rearrangement uses TRBV29-1 and TRBJ2-2; D remains ambiguous. This CDR3 spans 11 amino acids. The V end lost 6 bases, the J end lost 6 bases, and 8 bases lay between the germline ends. Germline CDR1 SQVTM, CDR2 ANQGSEA. Here the CDR3 DNA reads TGCAGCGTCCACAACGCCGGGGAGCTGTTTTTT. As protein: CSVHNAGELFF.